The T cell receptor beta chain described here comes from a study of human T cells and chemical hapten exposure. The time point denotes: healthy volunteer bleed at 6 weeks. Researchers extracted total RNA from unfractionated whole blood. As originally analysed: Samples had a median of around 96,000 TCRs, ranging about 20,000 to 690,600. From the RACE reads, TCRdb called clonotypes with MiXCR, one entry per CDR3 protein. The V and J calls were not made by the authors but by TCRdb's processing. The data contain 65,000 or so distinct CDR3 sequences, 5.5% to 7.5% of them singletons. Germline values: CDR1 SGHNT, CDR2 YYREEE (reference sequence). CDR3 size: 14 residues. V lost 5 bases and J lost 5; bases outside the gene matches: 9.

The rearrangement links TRBV5-4 to TRBJ2-7; 8 bases agree with TRBD1. The sample was whole blood. The TCR was taken from a female donor in good health. Some clones in this sample may be carry-over from other donors' samples. Written as DNA, the CDR3 is TGTGCCAGCAGGCCAGGGGGCGATCAGGACGAGCAGTACTTC. Amino acid sequence: CASRPGGDQDEQYF.